The source of this TCR beta chain is a study of response to subunit inactivated influenza vaccine. V lost 5 bases and J lost 9, with 24 bases in between. Germline CDR1 reads SGHAT; CDR2 reads FQNNGV. This CDR3 comprises 16 residues. Points on this clonotype: Its antigen is undetermined.

Study-level points and caveats: The authors suggested that every seasonal influenza vaccination recruits few new T cells.

TCRdb fed the RT-PCR reads into MiXCR, producing one record per CDR3 protein. Here the sample spans 450,000 to 600,000 distinct CDR3 sequences, approximately 6.9% being singletons. The sample in question was PBMCs from blood, obtained less than 25 months after vaccination. This chain uses TRBV11-2 with TRBJ2-3; the D gene is possibly TRBD1 (5 bases). The receptor comes from a man aged 50 to 69 who received an inactivated influenza vaccine. The CDR3 nucleotides read TGTGCCAGCAGCCTGGACCGGTGGGGTGAGTCAGGGACGCAGTATTTT. Its protein product is CASSLDRWGESGTQYF.